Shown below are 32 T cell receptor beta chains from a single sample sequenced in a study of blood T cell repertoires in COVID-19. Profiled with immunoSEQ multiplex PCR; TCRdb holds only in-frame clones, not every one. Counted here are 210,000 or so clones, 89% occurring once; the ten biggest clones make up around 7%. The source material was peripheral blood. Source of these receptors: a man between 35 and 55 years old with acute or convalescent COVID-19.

The CDR3 region has the DNA TGTGCCAGCAGCTTGTGGCCTCATTCCACAGATACGCAGTATTTT. It encodes CASSLWPHSTDTQYF. The J gene is TRBJ2-3, the V gene TRBV7-8; D gene unclear. Germline V gene sequence: CDR1 SGHVS, CDR2 FQNEAQ. V was shortened by 3 bases and J by 2 bases, with 12 bases between the two germline ends. CDR3 size: 15 residues. Full variable domain (remainder filled in from reference TRBV7-8 and TRBJ2-3): GAGVSQSPRYKVAKRGQDVALRCDPISGHVSLFWYQQALGQGPEFLTYFQNEAQLDKSGLPSDRFFAERPEGSVSTLKIQRTQQEDSAVYLCASSLWPHSTDTQYFGPGTRLTVL.

CDR3 coding DNA: TGCGCCAGCAGCTTGGATCGGACAGGGCAGGGGGATACGCAGTATTTT. Residues: CASSLDRTGQGDTQYF. The chain is built from TRBV5-1 and TRBJ2-3; TRBD1 matches at 8 bases. The CDR3 has 16 residues. Trimming removed 0 bases from V and 6 bases from J; junction bases left unmatched: 9. Germline assignment: CDR1 SGHRS and CDR2 YFSETQ.

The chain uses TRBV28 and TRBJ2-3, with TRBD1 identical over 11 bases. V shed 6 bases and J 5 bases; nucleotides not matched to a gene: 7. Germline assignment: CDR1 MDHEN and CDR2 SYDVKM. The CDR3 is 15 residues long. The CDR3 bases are TGTGCCAGCAGCCCGGGACAGGGGGGAAGAGATACGCAGTATTTT. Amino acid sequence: CASSPGQGGRDTQYF.

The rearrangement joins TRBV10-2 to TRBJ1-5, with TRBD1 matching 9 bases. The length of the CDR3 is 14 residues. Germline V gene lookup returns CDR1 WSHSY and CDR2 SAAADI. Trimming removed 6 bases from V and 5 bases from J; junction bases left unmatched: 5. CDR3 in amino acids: CASRDRGSDQPQHF. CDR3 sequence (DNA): TGCGCCAGCAGGGACAGGGGATCCGATCAGCCCCAGCATTTT.

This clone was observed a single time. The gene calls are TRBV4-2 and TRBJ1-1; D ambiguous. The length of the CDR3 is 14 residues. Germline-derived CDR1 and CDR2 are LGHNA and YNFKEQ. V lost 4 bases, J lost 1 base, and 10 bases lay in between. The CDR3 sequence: CASSPRQANTEAFF. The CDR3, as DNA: TGTGCCAGCAGCCCCCGGCAGGCGAACACTGAAGCTTTCTTT.

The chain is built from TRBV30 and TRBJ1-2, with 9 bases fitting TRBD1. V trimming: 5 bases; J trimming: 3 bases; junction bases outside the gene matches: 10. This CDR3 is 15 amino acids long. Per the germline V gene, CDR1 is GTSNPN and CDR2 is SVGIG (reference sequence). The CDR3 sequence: CAWAHGDRVYYGYTF. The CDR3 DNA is TGTGCCTGGGCTCACGGGGACAGGGTTTACTATGGCTACACCTTC.

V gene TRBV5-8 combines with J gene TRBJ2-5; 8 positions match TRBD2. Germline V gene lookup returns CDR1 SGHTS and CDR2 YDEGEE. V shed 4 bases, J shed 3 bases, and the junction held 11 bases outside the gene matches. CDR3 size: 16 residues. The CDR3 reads CASSPLGGGLEETQYF. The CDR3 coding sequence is TGTGCCAGCAGCCCACTCGGGGGGGGGCTGGAAGAGACCCAGTACTTC.

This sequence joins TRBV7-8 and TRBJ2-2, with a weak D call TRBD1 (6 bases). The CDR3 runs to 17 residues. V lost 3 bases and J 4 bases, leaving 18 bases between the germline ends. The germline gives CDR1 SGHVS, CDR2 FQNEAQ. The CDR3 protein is CASSFRGAGAITGELFF. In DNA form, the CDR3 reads TGTGCCAGCAGCTTTAGGGGCGCAGGGGCGATCACCGGGGAGCTGTTTTTT.

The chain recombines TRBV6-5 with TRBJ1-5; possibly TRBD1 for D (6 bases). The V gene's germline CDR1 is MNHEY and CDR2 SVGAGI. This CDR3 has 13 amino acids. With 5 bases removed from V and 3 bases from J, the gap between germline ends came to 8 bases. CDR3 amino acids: CASSNRDNQPQHF. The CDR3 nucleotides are TGTGCCAGCAGTAACAGGGACAATCAGCCCCAGCATTTT.

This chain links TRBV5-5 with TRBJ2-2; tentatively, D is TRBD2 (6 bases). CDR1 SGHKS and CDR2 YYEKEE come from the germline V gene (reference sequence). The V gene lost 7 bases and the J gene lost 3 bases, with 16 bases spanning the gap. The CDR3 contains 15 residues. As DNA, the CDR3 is TGTGCCAGCCACCCACGCGGGACTTACACCGGGGAGCTGTTTTTT. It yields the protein CASHPRGTYTGELFF.

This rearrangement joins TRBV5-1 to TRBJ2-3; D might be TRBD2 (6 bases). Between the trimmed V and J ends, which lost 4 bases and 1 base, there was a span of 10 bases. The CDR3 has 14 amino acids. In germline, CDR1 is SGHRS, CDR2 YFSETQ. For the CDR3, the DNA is TGCGCCAGCAGCGGCTCGGGGGGCACAGATACGCAGTATTTT. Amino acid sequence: CASSGSGGTDTQYF. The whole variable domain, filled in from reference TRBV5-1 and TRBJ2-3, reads KAGVTQTPRYLIKTRGQQVTLSCSPISGHRSVSWYQQTPGQGLQFLFEYFSETQRNKGNFPGRFSGRQFSNSRSEMNVSTLELGDSALYLCASSGSGGTDTQYFGPGTRLTVL.

This CDR3 is CASSSGQGATEAFF. For the CDR3, the DNA is TGTGCCAGTAGTTCTGGACAGGGGGCAACTGAAGCTTTCTTT. V is TRBV19 and J is TRBJ1-1; 11 nucleotides align to TRBD1. V lost 5 bases to trimming and J lost 5 bases; unmatched junction nucleotides: 4. This CDR3 is built from 14 residues. From germline, CDR1 is LNHDA and CDR2 SQIVND (reference sequence).

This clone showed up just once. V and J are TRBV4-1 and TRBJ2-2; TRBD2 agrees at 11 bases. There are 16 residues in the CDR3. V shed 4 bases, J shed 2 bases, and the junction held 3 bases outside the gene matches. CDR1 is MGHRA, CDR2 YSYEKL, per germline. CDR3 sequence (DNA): TGCGCCAGCAGCCCTGGGACTAGCGGAAACACCGGGGAGCTGTTTTTT. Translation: CASSPGTSGNTGELFF.

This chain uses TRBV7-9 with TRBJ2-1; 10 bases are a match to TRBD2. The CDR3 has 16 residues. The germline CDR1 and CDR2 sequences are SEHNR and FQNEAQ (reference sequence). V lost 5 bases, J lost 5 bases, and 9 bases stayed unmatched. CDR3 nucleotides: TGTGCCAGCAGCAGCCGGACTAGCGGATATAACAATGAGCAGTTCTTC. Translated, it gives CASSSRTSGYNNEQFF.

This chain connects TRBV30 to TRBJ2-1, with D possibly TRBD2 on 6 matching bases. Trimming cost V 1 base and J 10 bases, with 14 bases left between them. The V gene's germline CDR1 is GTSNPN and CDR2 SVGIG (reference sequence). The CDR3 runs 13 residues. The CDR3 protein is CAWSAPGLAEQFF. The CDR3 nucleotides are TGTGCCTGGAGTGCGCCGGGGCTAGCGGAGCAGTTCTTC.

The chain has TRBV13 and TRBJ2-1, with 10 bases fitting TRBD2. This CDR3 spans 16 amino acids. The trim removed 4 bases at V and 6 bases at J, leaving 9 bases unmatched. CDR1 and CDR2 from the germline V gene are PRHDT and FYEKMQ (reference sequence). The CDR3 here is CASSSNPLAGANEQFF. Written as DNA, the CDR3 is TGTGCCAGCAGCTCTAACCCGCTAGCGGGGGCCAATGAGCAGTTCTTC.

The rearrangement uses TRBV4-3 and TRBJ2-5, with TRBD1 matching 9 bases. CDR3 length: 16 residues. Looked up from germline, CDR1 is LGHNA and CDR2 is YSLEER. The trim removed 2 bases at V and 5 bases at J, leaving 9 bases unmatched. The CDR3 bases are TGCGCCAGCAGCCAAAATCCGGGACAGGGAGGGGAGACCCAGTACTTC. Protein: CASSQNPGQGGETQYF.

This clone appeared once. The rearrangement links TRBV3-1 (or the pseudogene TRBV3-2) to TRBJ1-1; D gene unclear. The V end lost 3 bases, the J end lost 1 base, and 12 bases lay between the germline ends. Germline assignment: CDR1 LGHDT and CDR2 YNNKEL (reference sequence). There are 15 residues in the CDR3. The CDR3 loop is CASSQVQTTNTEAFF. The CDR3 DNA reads TGTGCCAGCAGCCAGGTCCAGACAACGAACACTGAAGCTTTCTTT.

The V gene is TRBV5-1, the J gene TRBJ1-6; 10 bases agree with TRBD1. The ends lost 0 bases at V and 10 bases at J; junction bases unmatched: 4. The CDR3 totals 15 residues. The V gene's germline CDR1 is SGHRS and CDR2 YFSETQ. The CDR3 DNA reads TGCGCCAGCAGCTTGGCAGGGACAGGGGACTCACCCCTCCACTTT. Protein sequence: CASSLAGTGDSPLHF.

As DNA, the CDR3 is TGTGCCAGCAGTGATTTGTTGACGGGAATCTCTGGAAACACCATATATTTT. This sequence encodes CASSDLLTGISGNTIYF. The V and J genes are TRBV6-1 and TRBJ1-3; D not resolved. V was trimmed by 3 bases and J by 0 bases, leaving 15 bases between them. This CDR3 comprises 17 residues. Germline values: CDR1 MNHNS, CDR2 SASEGT.

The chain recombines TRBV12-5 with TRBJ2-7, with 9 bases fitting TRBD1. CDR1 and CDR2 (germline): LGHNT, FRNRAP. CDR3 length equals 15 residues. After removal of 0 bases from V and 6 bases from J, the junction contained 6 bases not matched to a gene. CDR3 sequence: CASGLVLGQGREQYF. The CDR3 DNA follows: TGTGCTAGTGGTTTGGTACTGGGACAGGGCCGCGAGCAGTACTTC. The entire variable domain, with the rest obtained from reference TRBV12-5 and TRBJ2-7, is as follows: DARVTQTPRHKVTEMGQEVTMRCQPILGHNTVFWYRQTMMQGLELLAYFRNRAPLDDSGMPKDRFSAEMPDATLATLKIQPSEPRDSAVYFCASGLVLGQGREQYFGPGTRLTVT.

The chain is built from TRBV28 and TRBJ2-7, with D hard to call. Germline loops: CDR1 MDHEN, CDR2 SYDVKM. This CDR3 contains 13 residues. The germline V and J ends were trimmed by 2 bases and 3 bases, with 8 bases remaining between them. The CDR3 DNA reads TGTGCCAGCAGTTTACCCTATAACTACGAGCAGTACTTC. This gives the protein CASSLPYNYEQYF. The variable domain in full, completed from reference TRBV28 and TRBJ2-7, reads DVKVTQSSRYLVKRTGEKVFLECVQDMDHENMFWYRQDPGLGLRLIYFSYDVKMKEKGDIPEGYSVSREKKERFSLILESASTNQTSMYLCASSLPYNYEQYFGPGTRLTVT.

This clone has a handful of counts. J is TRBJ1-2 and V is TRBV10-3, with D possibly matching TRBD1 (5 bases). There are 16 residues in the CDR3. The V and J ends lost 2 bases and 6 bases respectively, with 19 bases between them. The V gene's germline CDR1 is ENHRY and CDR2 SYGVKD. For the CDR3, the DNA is TGTGCCATCAGTGAGACGCAGGGCCTCAGCCTGGATGGCTACACCTTC. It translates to CAISETQGLSLDGYTF.

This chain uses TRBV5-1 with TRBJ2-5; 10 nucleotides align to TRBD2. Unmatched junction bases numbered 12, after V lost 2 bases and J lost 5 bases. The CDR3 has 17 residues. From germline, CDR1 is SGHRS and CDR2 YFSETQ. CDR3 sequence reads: CASSLLLQAGGSETQYF. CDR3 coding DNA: TGCGCCAGCAGCTTACTGCTCCAAGCGGGGGGGTCCGAGACCCAGTACTTC.

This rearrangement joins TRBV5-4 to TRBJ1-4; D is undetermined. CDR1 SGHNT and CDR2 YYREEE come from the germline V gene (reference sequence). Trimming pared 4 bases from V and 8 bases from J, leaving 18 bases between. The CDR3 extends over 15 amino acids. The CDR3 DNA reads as TGTGCCAGCAGCAACTTCTACACGGCAGGCGAAAAACTGTTTTTT. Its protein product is CASSNFYTAGEKLFF.

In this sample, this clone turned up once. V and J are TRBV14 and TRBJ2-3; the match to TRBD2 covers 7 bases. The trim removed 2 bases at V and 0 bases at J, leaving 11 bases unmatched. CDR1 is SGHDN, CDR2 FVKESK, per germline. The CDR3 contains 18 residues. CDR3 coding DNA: TGTGCCAGCAGCCAAAGATTTCACGGGGGGACTAGCACAGATACGCAGTATTTT. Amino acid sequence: CASSQRFHGGTSTDTQYF.

CDR3 residues: CASSLRQRNTEAFF. The CDR3 DNA reads TGTGCCAGCAGTTTGCGGCAGAGGAACACTGAAGCTTTCTTT. This rearrangement joins TRBV28 to TRBJ1-1, with D unresolved. The CDR3 consists of 14 residues. The germline gives CDR1 MDHEN, CDR2 SYDVKM. The V end was cut by 3 bases, the J end by 1 base, with 9 bases between.

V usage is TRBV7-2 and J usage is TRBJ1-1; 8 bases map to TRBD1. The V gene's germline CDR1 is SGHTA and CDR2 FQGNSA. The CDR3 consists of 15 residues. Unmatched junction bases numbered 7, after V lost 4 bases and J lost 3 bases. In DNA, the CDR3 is TGTGCCAGCAGCTCTTACCAGGGGGCTGACACTGAAGCTTTCTTT. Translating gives CASSSYQGADTEAFF.

CDR3 region: CASSRDYSGELFF. CDR3 DNA: TGTGCCAGCAGCAGGGACTATAGCGGGGAGCTGTTTTTT. The rearrangement uses TRBV5-6 and TRBJ2-2, with TRBD2 identical over 7 bases. Germline-derived CDR1 and CDR2 are SGHDT and YYEEEE. With 4 bases clipped from V and 7 bases from J, the junction kept 4 bases outside the gene matches. The CDR3 totals 13 residues. The full variable domain, with the rest looked up from reference TRBV5-6 and TRBJ2-2, is DAGVTQSPTHLIKTRGQQVTLRCSPKSGHDTVSWYQQALGQGPQFIFQYYEEEERQRGNFPDRFSGHQFPNYSSELNVNALLLGDSALYLCASSRDYSGELFFGEGSRLTVL.

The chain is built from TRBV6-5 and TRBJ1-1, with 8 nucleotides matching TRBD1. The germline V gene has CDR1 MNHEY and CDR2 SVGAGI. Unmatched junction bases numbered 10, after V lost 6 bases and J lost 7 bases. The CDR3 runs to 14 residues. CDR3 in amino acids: CASRVTGVWDEAFF. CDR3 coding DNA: TGTGCCAGCAGAGTGACAGGGGTCTGGGATGAAGCTTTCTTT.

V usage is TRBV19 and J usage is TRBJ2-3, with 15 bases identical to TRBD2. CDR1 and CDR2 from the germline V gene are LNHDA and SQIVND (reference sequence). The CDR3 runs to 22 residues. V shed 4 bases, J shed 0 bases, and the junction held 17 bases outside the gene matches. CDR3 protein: CASSKRGRGLAGGPSSTDTQYF. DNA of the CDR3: TGTGCCAGTAGTAAAAGGGGGAGGGGACTAGCGGGGGGACCCTCTAGCACAGATACGCAGTATTTT.

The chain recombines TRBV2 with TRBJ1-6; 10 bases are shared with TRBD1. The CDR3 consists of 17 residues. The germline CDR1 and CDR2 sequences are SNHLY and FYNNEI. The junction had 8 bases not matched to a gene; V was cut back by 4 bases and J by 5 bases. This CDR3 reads CASSGDRGLRDNSPLHF. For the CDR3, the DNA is TGTGCCAGCAGTGGGGACAGGGGACTTAGGGATAATTCACCCCTCCACTTT.